Shown below are 5 T cell receptor beta chains from a single sample sequenced in a study of CD8 T cells in ankylosing spondylitis. Whole-study results and caveats: Ankylosing spondylitis blood appeared to carry a characteristic TCR beta motif of roughly 8 highly homologous variants.

No cognate antigen is known for these TCRs. One entry per CDR3 protein, called by TCRdb with MiXCR from the 5' RACE reads. The table has fewer than 400,000 distinct CDR3 sequences, 7.5% to 9% seen once. The source material was blood, either unsorted or a sorted T cell fraction (not recorded which). Receptor source: a male donor with ankylosing spondylitis.

This clonotype was detected ten times or more. The CDR3 DNA follows: TGTGCCAGCAGCTCCTGGGGGGGGGAGCTCAATCAGCCCCAGCATTTT. It encodes CASSSWGGELNQPQHF. The chain uses TRBV7-2 and TRBJ1-5, with D maybe TRBD1 (5 bases). This CDR3 comprises 16 residues. Trimming stripped 4 bases from V and 3 bases from J, with 16 bases between. From germline, CDR1 is SGHTA and CDR2 FQGNSA.

The table lists this clonotype with a few counts. The chain couples TRBV4-3 to TRBJ2-2; 7 nucleotides align to TRBD2. Germline V lookup: CDR1 LGHNA, CDR2 YSLEER. This CDR3 contains 17 residues. Germline trimming cut 1 base from V and 7 bases from J; bases unmatched to any gene: 12. The CDR3 bases are TGCGCCAGCAGCCAAGGGAGGGCTAGCGGATCGGTCGGGGAGCTGTTTTTT. This encodes CASSQGRASGSVGELFF.

This clonotype was detected only a few times. The chain joins TRBV12-3 or TRBV12-4 to TRBJ2-2; no firm D call. V was cut by 6 bases and J by 0 bases, with 8 bases left in between. This CDR3 comprises 14 residues. The CDR3 DNA is TGTGCCAGCAGGGAAACAGCGAACACCGGGGAGCTGTTTTTT. Amino acid sequence: CASRETANTGELFF.

This clonotype occurred many times. This chain uses TRBV7-9 with TRBJ2-5; TRBD1 or TRBD2 may be the D gene (5 bases each). The CDR3 totals 15 residues. Trimming stripped 5 bases from V and 4 bases from J, with 17 bases between. Germline V gene data show CDR1 as SEHNR and CDR2 as FQNEAQ (reference sequence). The CDR3 region has the DNA TGTGCCAGCAGCGACCTATCCGGGACGGGAGAGACCCAGTACTTC. Residues: CASSDLSGTGETQYF.

This clonotype was seen a few times. This sequence joins TRBV10-2 and TRBJ2-3; D is perhaps TRBD2 (6 bases). V was shortened by 2 bases and J by 0 bases, with 21 bases between the two germline ends. The CDR3 runs 19 residues. Germline loops: CDR1 WSHSY, CDR2 SAAADI. The CDR3 loop reads CASSEPLGDSSRSTDTQYF. The CDR3 DNA reads as TGCGCCAGCAGTGAGCCCCTGGGGGACTCTTCTCGTAGCACAGATACGCAGTATTTT.